The clone carrying this TCR beta chain was observed a few times. Antigen specificity is unknown. The entry originates in a study of T-cell reconstitution after alpha-beta-depleted transplantation in children. Findings of the study overall: Recipient T cells and thymic progenitors that survived were the source of the high TCRbeta diversity seen at day 60 in some patients. In patients about two months after transplant, alpha-beta T cells reportedly arose from several hundred expanded graft clones. It was newly produced T cells that mostly accounted for T-cell counts and diversity one year after transplant.

TCRbeta library preparation incorporated unique molecular identifiers. TCRdb redid the calling of the PCR reads with MiXCR, one entry per CDR3 protein. The sample holds approximately 80,000 distinct CDR3 sequences, 12% to 15% seen once. The specimen was PBMCs, mostly from graft donor cells, collected 180 days after TCRalphabeta/CD19-depleted stem cell transplant. The clonotype comes from a male patient between 2 and 15 years old who had a stem cell transplant for acute lymphoblastic leukemia, so the T cells may come from the graft donor.

The CDR3: CASSFYGASYEQYF. CDR3 coding DNA: TGTGCCAGCAGTTTTTATGGGGCGTCCTACGAGCAGTACTTC. The chain uses TRBV12-3 or TRBV12-4 and TRBJ2-7; possible D gene TRBD1, 5 bases. Trimming left V 3 bases short and J 1 base short, with 10 bases between. There are 14 residues in the CDR3.